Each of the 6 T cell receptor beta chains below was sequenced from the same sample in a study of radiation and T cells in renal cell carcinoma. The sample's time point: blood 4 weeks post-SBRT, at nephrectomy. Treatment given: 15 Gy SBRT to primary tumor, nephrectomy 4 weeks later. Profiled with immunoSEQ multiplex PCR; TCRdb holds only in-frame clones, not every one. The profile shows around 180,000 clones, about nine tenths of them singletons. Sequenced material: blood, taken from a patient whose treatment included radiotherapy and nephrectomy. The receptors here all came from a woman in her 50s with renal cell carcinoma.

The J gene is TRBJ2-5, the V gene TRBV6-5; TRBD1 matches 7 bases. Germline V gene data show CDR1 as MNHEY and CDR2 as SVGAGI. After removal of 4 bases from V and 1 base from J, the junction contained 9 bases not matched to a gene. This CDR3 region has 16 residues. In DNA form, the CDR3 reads TGTGCCAGCAGTTCCGGGGCAGGGGGATCCCAAGAGACCCAGTACTTC. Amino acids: CASSSGAGGSQETQYF.

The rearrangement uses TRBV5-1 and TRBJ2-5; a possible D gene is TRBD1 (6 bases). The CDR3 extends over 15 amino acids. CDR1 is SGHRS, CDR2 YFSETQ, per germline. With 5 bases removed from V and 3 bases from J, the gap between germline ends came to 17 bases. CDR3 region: CASSGASSGEETQYF. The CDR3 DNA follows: TGCGCCAGCAGTGGGGCTAGCTCAGGGGAAGAGACCCAGTACTTC.

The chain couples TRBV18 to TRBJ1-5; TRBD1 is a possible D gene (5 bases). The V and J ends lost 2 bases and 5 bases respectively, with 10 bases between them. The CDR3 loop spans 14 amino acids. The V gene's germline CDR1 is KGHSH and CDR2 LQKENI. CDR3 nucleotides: TGTGCCAGCTCACCAGATCAGGGTCATCAGCCCCAGCATTTT. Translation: CASSPDQGHQPQHF.

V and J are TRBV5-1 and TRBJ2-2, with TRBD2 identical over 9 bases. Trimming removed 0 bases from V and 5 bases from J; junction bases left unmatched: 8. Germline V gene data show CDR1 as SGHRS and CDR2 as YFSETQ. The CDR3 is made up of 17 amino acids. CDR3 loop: CASSLVLAGKSTGELFF. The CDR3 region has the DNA TGCGCCAGCAGCTTGGTGCTAGCGGGGAAGTCAACCGGGGAGCTGTTTTTT.

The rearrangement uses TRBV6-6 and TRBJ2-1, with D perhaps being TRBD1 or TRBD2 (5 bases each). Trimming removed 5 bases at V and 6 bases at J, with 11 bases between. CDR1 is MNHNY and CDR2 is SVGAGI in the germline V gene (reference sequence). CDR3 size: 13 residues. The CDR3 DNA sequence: TGTGCCAGCAGTATGGGACCACCCAATGAGCAGTTCTTC. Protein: CASSMGPPNEQFF.

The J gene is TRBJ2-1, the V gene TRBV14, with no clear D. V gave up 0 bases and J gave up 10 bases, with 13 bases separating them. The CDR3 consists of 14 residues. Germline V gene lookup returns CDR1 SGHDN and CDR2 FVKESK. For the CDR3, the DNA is TGTGCCAGCAGCCAAGATACTTGGCCCGGCGAGCAGTTCTTC. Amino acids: CASSQDTWPGEQFF.